What follows is one TCR beta chain and its context. Individual TCR cDNA molecules each bore their own unique molecular identifier. TCRdb fed the 5' RACE reads into MiXCR, producing one record per CDR3 protein. The sample carries roughly 80,000 distinct CDR3 sequences, 8% recorded once. Specified time point: sample taken at primary tumor resection. Researchers sequenced whole RNA taken from tumor, nontumor lung or frozen PBMC without sorting. This record belongs to a study of spatial heterogeneity in lung cancer. Study-level information: Sequence detection consistently recorded a greater number of beta-chain than alpha-chain sequences.

In germline, CDR1 is LGHDT, CDR2 YNNKEL (reference sequence). The CDR3 contains 12 residues. The V gene lost 4 bases and the J gene lost 2 bases, with 5 bases spanning the gap. The starting material was PBMCs, obtained at surgery. The V call is TRBV3-1, the J call TRBJ2-5; D is uncertain. This receptor was obtained from a male donor with early-stage non-small cell lung cancer. CDR3 bases: TGTGCCAGCAGCCTTGTTCAAGAGACCCAGTACTTC. Its protein is CASSLVQETQYF.